Below, 31 T cell receptor beta chains from the same sample are listed, as sequenced in a study of Tregs in tolerant kidney transplant recipients. This table comes from immunoSEQ multiplex PCR, and its TCRdb copy is limited to in-frame clones, with some not included. The sample includes roughly 68,000 clones, over 80% of them seen just once. Sequenced material: CD4+ T cells from blood. The receptors were sampled from a human donor in good health.

This sequence joins TRBV18 and TRBJ2-7, with 7 bases lining up with TRBD2. The junction had 4 bases not matched to a gene; V was cut back by 2 bases and J by 9 bases. From germline, CDR1 is KGHSH and CDR2 LQKENI. The length of the CDR3 is 12 residues. The CDR3: CASSPSREGQYF. Written as DNA, the CDR3 is TGTGCCAGCTCACCATCAAGGGAGGGGCAGTACTTC.

This chain connects TRBV2 to TRBJ1-5; D gene uncertain. This CDR3 region has 16 residues. Germline CDR1 is SNHLY and CDR2 is FYNNEI. Trimming removed 6 bases from V and 4 bases from J, with 19 bases in between. The CDR3 here is CASSRRAKYRNQPQHF. In nucleotides, the CDR3 is TGTGCCAGCAGCCGAAGGGCCAAATATAGAAATCAGCCCCAGCATTTT.

This clone was observed a single time. V usage is TRBV29-1 and J usage is TRBJ2-3; D gene ambiguous. V lost 7 bases to trimming and J lost 4 bases, with 12 bases between them. The CDR3 sequence is 12 residues long. Germline-derived CDR1 and CDR2 are SQVTM and ANQGSEA. This CDR3 is CSAGTAADTQYF. CDR3 nucleotides: TGCAGCGCAGGAACCGCGGCAGATACGCAGTATTTT.

The gene calls are TRBV30 and TRBJ1-5; 8 bases map to TRBD1. The germline gives CDR1 GTSNPN, CDR2 SVGIG (reference sequence). V was pared by 5 bases and J by 7 bases, with 7 bases of the junction left unmatched. There are 13 residues in the CDR3. The chain's CDR3 is CAWSSGGGQPQHF. The CDR3 DNA is TGTGCCTGGTCATCAGGGGGCGGCCAGCCCCAGCATTTT.

This chain links TRBV7-9 with TRBJ2-5, with D perhaps TRBD1 or TRBD2 (5 bases each). CDR1 SEHNR and CDR2 FQNEAQ come from the germline V gene (reference sequence). The V gene lost 4 bases and the J gene lost 11 bases, with 17 bases spanning the gap. The CDR3 length is 13 residues. CDR3 in DNA: TGTGCCAGCAGCTCCAGGGACGTCTGGCAGCAGTACTTC. It specifies CASSSRDVWQQYF.

V is TRBV9 and J is TRBJ2-3; perhaps TRBD2 as D (6 bases). The V gene's germline CDR1 is SGDLS and CDR2 YYNGEE. The CDR3 consists of 13 residues. Trimming took 7 bases from V and 3 from J, leaving 12 bases between them. The CDR3 loop is CASGLGGTDTQYF. DNA for the CDR3: TGTGCCAGCGGGCTCGGGGGAACAGATACGCAGTATTTT.

The rearrangement uses TRBV11-3 and TRBJ1-4; possible D gene TRBD1, 6 bases. CDR3 size: 15 residues. Germline loops: CDR1 SGHNT, CDR2 YENEEA. Deletions cut 5 bases from V and 4 bases from J, with 14 bases between. The CDR3 region is CASSEQGGGNEKLFF. The CDR3 DNA is TGTGCCAGCAGCGAACAGGGAGGAGGTAATGAAAAACTGTTTTTT.

The CDR3 nucleotides read TGTGCCAGCAGCGGGACTACTGGGGGGGATACGCAGTATTTT. This codes for CASSGTTGGDTQYF. The chain recombines TRBV25-1 with TRBJ2-3; TRBD2 matches at 7 bases. CDR1 is MGHDK, CDR2 SYGVNS, per germline. Unmatched junction bases numbered 9, after V lost 6 bases and J lost 6 bases. This CDR3 has 14 amino acids.

This chain uses TRBV9 with TRBJ2-1; D perhaps matches TRBD2 (7 bases). Germline-derived CDR1 and CDR2 are SGDLS and YYNGEE. V was pared by 3 bases and J by 8 bases, with 18 bases between. The CDR3 totals 15 residues. This chain's CDR3 is CASSGYAGARDEQFF. The CDR3, as DNA: TGTGCCAGCAGCGGTTACGCGGGGGCTCGGGATGAGCAGTTCTTC.

This chain joins TRBV7-6 and TRBJ2-2; 7 positions agree with TRBD2. Germline V CDR1 and CDR2: SGHVS, FNYEAQ. The V and J ends lost 7 bases and 0 bases, in that order; junction bases with no gene match: 5. The CDR3 has 15 amino acids. DNA of the CDR3: TGTGCCAGCACCCCGGGGGGAGCGAACACCGGGGAGCTGTTTTTT. Its protein product is CASTPGGANTGELFF.

V and J are TRBV12-2 and TRBJ1-1. TRBV12-2 is a documented pseudogene. The CDR3 runs to 15 residues. In nucleotides, the CDR3 is TGTGCAAGTCGCTCTCAAAAGTTCATGAACACTGAAGCTTTCTTT. It codes for CASRSQKFMNTEAFF.

This chain's CDR3 is CASSLVGGSQNEQFF. The DNA of the CDR3 is TGTGCCAGCAGCTTAGTAGGGGGCAGTCAGAATGAGCAGTTCTTC. The chain uses TRBV7-2 and TRBJ2-1; 7 bases are a match to TRBD1. Germline CDR1 and CDR2: SGHTA and FQGNSA. V shed 1 base and J 7 bases; nucleotides not matched to a gene: 7. The CDR3 covers 15 residues. The whole variable domain, remainder taken from reference TRBV7-2 and TRBJ2-1, is GAGVSQSPSNKVTEKGKDVELRCDPISGHTALYWYRQSLGQGLEFLIYFQGNSAPDKSGLPSDRFSAERTGGSVSTLTIQRTQQEDSAVYLCASSLVGGSQNEQFFGPGTRLTVL.

Comment on this clone: Other DNA sequences in this sample translate to the same CDR3. The rearrangement joins TRBV15 to TRBJ1-1, with unresolved D. Germline CDR1 LNHNV, CDR2 YYDKDF (reference sequence). Trimming removed 0 bases at V and 5 bases at J, with 7 bases between. This CDR3 is built from 13 residues. CDR3 nucleotides: TGTGCCACCAGCAGAGATCGAGGAACTGAAGCTTTCTTT. Amino acids: CATSRDRGTEAFF.

The chain has TRBV6-5 and TRBJ2-2; 8 bases map to TRBD1. Germline assignment: CDR1 MNHEY and CDR2 SVGAGI. V lost 8 bases and J lost 4; bases outside the gene matches: 3. This CDR3 region has 13 residues. Here the CDR3 reads CASQGAGTGELFF. In nucleotides, the CDR3 is TGTGCCAGCCAGGGGGCGGGCACCGGGGAGCTGTTTTTT.

The chain links TRBV7-2 to TRBJ1-5; no reliable D call. The germline CDR1 and CDR2 sequences are SGHTA and FQGNSA. Trimming pared 3 bases from V and 6 bases from J, leaving 9 bases between. CDR3 length: 13 amino acids. The DNA for the CDR3 is TGTGCCAGCAGCTTTGGGGTCCCTCAGCCCCAGCATTTT. It encodes CASSFGVPQPQHF.

V is TRBV6-5 and J is TRBJ2-7; D not certain. From germline, CDR1 is MNHEY and CDR2 SVGAGI. The CDR3 contains 15 residues. V gave up 6 bases and J gave up 0 bases, with 15 bases separating them. The CDR3 nucleotides are TGTGCCAGCAGCCCTCGGATCCTCCCCTCCTACGAGCAGTACTTC. This codes for CASSPRILPSYEQYF.

The chain is built from TRBV14 and TRBJ2-5; the match to TRBD2 covers 8 bases. The CDR3 spans 15 residues. Germline V gene data show CDR1 as SGHDN and CDR2 as FVKESK. V lost 0 bases and J lost 7; bases outside the gene matches: 7. CDR3 bases: TGTGCCAGCAGCCAAGATACGGGAGGGCCAGGGACCCAGTACTTC. Protein product: CASSQDTGGPGTQYF.

This clone was observed once. The chain is built from TRBV11-2 and TRBJ2-2, with D uncertain. The CDR3 consists of 13 residues. The V gene's germline CDR1 is SGHAT and CDR2 FQNNGV. Trimming stripped 0 bases from V and 7 bases from J, with 6 bases between. The CDR3 DNA sequence: TGTGCCAGCAGCTTAGATCACGACGGGGAGCTGTTTTTT. Protein product: CASSLDHDGELFF.

This chain uses TRBV19 with TRBJ1-2, with D perhaps matching TRBD1 (5 bases). CDR1 and CDR2 (germline): LNHDA, SQIVND (reference sequence). The V end was cut by 6 bases, the J end by 4 bases, with 18 bases between. The CDR3 consists of 15 residues. The CDR3 DNA follows: TGTGCCAGTAGGCTGACGGGGACGGGCTTCTATGGCTACACCTTC. Residues: CASRLTGTGFYGYTF.

The chain has TRBV6-6 and TRBJ1-2, with 7 bases aligning to TRBD1. Germline trimming cut 6 bases from V and 5 bases from J; bases unmatched to any gene: 12. CDR1 is MNHNY and CDR2 is SVGAGI in the germline V gene (reference sequence). The CDR3 is 15 amino acids. The CDR3 DNA reads as TGTGCCAGCAGGCCACAGGGGAACACGGGTTATGGCTACACCTTC. Translated, it gives CASRPQGNTGYGYTF.

The chain's CDR3 is CASSRSLGYEQYF. CDR3 DNA sequence: TGTGCCAGCTCACGGTCTTTGGGCTACGAGCAGTACTTC. The chain uses TRBV18 and TRBJ2-7; D gene uncertain. The CDR3 covers 13 residues. Trimming took 4 bases from V and 3 from J, leaving 10 bases between them. Looked up from germline, CDR1 is KGHSH and CDR2 is LQKENI. Full variable domain (missing parts from reference TRBV18 and TRBJ2-7): NAGVMQNPRHLVRRRGQEARLRCSPMKGHSHVYWYRQLPEEGLKFMVYLQKENIIDESGMPKERFSAEFPKEGPSILRIQQVVRGDSAAYFCASSRSLGYEQYFGPGTRLTVT.

The chain carries TRBV9 and TRBJ1-4, with D perhaps TRBD1 (5 bases). The CDR3 runs 13 residues. Germline assignment: CDR1 SGDLS and CDR2 YYNGEE. V lost 0 bases, J lost 8 bases, and 8 bases lay in between. CDR3 sequence reads: CASSVAGGEKLFF. The CDR3 region has the DNA TGTGCCAGCAGCGTAGCTGGGGGGGAAAAACTGTTTTTT.

This chain's CDR3 is CASSLGWSDTQYF. In DNA, the CDR3 is TGCGCCAGCAGCTTGGGTTGGTCAGATACGCAGTATTTT. The V call is TRBV5-1, the J call TRBJ2-3; unclear D gene. This CDR3 has 13 residues. V was shortened by 0 bases and J by 4 bases, with 6 bases between the two germline ends. Germline V gene sequence: CDR1 SGHRS, CDR2 YFSETQ.

The chain is built from TRBV2 and TRBJ1-1, with D perhaps matching TRBD1 (6 bases). The V end lost 5 bases, the J end lost 8 bases, and 15 bases lay between the germline ends. The length of the CDR3 is 13 residues. The germline gives CDR1 SNHLY, CDR2 FYNNEI. The CDR3 sequence: CASSRESTGEAFF. The DNA of the CDR3 is TGTGCCAGCAGTCGGGAGAGTACAGGGGAAGCTTTCTTT.

The V and J genes are TRBV19 and TRBJ1-1; D not resolved. Trimming removed 6 bases at V and 1 base at J, with 12 bases between. The CDR3 has 14 amino acids. Germline V CDR1 and CDR2: LNHDA, SQIVND (reference sequence). CDR3 amino acids: CASRREMRNTEAFF. CDR3 nucleotides: TGTGCCAGTAGGCGGGAAATGAGGAACACTGAAGCTTTCTTT.

The rearrangement joins TRBV5-6 to TRBJ2-5; tentative D call: TRBD2 (5 bases). CDR1 SGHDT and CDR2 YYEEEE come from the germline V gene. Trimming took 2 bases from V and 7 from J, leaving 15 bases between them. This CDR3 comprises 14 residues. CDR3 amino acids: CASSLGASLRTQYF. CDR3 nucleotide sequence: TGTGCCAGCAGCTTAGGTGCTAGCCTCAGGACCCAGTACTTC.

The chain employs TRBV7-2 and TRBJ2-7; TRBD2 agrees at 8 bases. J gave up 4 bases and V 0 bases, and 5 bases lay outside the gene matches. The CDR3 runs to 15 residues. Germline V gene lookup returns CDR1 SGHTA and CDR2 FQGNSA. CDR3: CASSLAGGAIYEQYF. The CDR3 coding sequence is TGTGCCAGCAGCTTAGCCGGGGGGGCCATTTACGAGCAGTACTTC.

The chain employs TRBV7-9 and TRBJ2-7; D gene uncertain. V dropped 5 bases and J dropped 1 base, with 12 bases sitting between them. The CDR3 covers 14 residues. CDR1 is SEHNR, CDR2 FQNEAQ, per germline (reference sequence). CDR3 DNA sequence: TGTGCCAGCAGCCCCAGTATTGCGTCCTACGAGCAGTACTTC. Translated: CASSPSIASYEQYF.

This clone appeared once. The V and J genes are TRBV11-2 and TRBJ2-4; the D gene could be TRBD1 or TRBD2 (5 bases each). CDR3 length: 17 amino acids. Between the trimmed V and J ends, which lost 0 bases and 2 bases, there was a span of 14 bases. Looked up from germline, CDR1 is SGHAT and CDR2 is FQNNGV. The CDR3 nucleotides are TGTGCCAGCAGCTTAGATCCAGGGTCCGGGACCAAAAACATTCAGTACTTC. Its protein is CASSLDPGSGTKNIQYF.

The sample holds one count of this clone. This chain connects TRBV27 to TRBJ2-3; weak D call: TRBD2 (5 bases). The germline V gene encodes CDR1 MNHEY and CDR2 SMNVEV (reference sequence). CDR3 size: 16 residues. The V and J ends lost 2 bases and 1 base respectively, with 13 bases between them. CDR3 loop: CASSLRGGVGTDTQYF. CDR3 DNA sequence: TGTGCCAGCAGTTTACGGGGTGGCGTAGGCACAGATACGCAGTATTTT.

This clone was counted once. Distinct nucleotide sequences in the sample also encode this CDR3. The chain uses TRBV28 and TRBJ1-1, with a weak D call TRBD1 (6 bases). CDR3 length: 15 residues. The germline V and J ends were trimmed by 6 bases and 0 bases, with 14 bases remaining between them. Germline V gives CDR1 MDHEN, CDR2 SYDVKM. The CDR3 DNA reads as TGTGCCAGCAGGCCCCCCGGGACATTGAACACTGAAGCTTTCTTT. Translation: CASRPPGTLNTEAFF.